This T cell receptor (beta chain) was obtained from a study of vaccination and CD4 T cells after COVID-19. This clonotype is labeled medium-sized. Its antigen remains unidentified. Treatment defined: roughly 10-day PBMC culture with coronavirus spike peptide pools or control peptides (ViraFEST assay). The CDR3 extends over 13 amino acids. The V gene lost 0 bases and the J gene lost 6 bases, with 11 bases spanning the gap. Germline V gene data show CDR1 as GTSNPN and CDR2 as SVGIG (reference sequence). An Oncomine TCR Beta short-read assay was used to sequence the DNA from cultured CD4+ T cells. TCRdb fed the PCR reads into MiXCR, producing one record per CDR3 protein. The sample yields approximately 15,000 distinct CDR3 sequences, 25% to 35% seen once.

The sequenced sample was cultured CD4+ T cells from blood. The chain joins TRBV30 to TRBJ1-1, with no clear D. This clonotype was sampled from a human donor with COVID-19. CDR3 in amino acids: CAWSVQPGSEAFF. CDR3 bases: TGTGCCTGGAGTGTACAACCGGGGTCTGAAGCTTTCTTT.